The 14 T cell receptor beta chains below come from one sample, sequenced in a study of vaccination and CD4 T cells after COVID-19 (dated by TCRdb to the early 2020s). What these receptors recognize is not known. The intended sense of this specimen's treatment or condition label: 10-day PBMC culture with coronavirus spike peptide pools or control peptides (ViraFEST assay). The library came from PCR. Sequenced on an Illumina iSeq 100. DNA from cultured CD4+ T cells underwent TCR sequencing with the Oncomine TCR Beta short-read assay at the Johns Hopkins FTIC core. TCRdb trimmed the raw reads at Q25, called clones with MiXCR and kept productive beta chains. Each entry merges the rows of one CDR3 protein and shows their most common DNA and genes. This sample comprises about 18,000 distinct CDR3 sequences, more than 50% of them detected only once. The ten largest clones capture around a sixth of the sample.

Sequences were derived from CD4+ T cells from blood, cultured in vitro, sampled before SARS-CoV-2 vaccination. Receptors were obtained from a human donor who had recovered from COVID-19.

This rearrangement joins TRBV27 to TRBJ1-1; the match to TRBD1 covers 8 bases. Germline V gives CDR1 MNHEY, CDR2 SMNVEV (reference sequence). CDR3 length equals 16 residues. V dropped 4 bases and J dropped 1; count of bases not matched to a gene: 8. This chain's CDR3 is CASSSQLTGANTEAFF. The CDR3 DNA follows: TGTGCCAGCAGTTCCCAGTTGACAGGGGCGAACACTGAAGCTTTCTTT.

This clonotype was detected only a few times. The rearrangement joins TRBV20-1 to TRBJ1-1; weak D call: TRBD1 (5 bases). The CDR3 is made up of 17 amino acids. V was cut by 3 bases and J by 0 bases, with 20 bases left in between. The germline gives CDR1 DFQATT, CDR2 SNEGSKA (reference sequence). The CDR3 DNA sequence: TGCAGTGCTAGGAAATATGGGGCAGGGTTAATGAACACTGAAGCTTTCTTT. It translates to CSARKYGAGLMNTEAFF.

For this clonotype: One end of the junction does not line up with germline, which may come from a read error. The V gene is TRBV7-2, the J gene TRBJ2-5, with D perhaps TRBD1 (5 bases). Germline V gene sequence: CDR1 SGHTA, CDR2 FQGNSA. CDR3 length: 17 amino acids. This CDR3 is CASSHSLRQSEGETQYF. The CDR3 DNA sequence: TGCGCCAGCAGCCATTCCCTCCGACAGTCCGAAGGGGAGACCCAGTACTTC. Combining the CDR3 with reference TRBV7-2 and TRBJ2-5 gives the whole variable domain GAGVSQSPSNKVTEKGKDVELRCDPISGHTALYWYRQSLGQGLEFLIYFQGNSAPDKSGLPSDRFSAERTGGSVSTLTIQRTQQEDSAVYLCASSHSLRQSEGETQYFGPGTRLLVL.

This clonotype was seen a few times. CDR3 sequence reads: CASSQDPGDPEAFF. The CDR3 DNA reads as TGCGCCAGCAGCCAAGATCCCGGGGATCCTGAAGCTTTCTTT. The V and J genes are TRBV4-3 and TRBJ1-1; no firm D call. The V end lost 0 bases, the J end lost 6 bases, and 11 bases lay between the germline ends. This CDR3 has 14 amino acids. Germline CDR1 reads LGHNA; CDR2 reads YSLEER.

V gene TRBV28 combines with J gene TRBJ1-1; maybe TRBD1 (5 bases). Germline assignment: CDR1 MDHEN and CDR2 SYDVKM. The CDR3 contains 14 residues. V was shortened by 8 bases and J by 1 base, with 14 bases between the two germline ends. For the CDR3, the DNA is TGTGCCAGCGGCCCACTAGGGGCGAACACTGAAGCTTTCTTT. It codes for CASGPLGANTEAFF.

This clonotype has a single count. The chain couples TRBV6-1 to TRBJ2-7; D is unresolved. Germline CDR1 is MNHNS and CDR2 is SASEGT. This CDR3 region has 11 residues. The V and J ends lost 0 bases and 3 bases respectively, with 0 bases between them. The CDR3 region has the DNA TGTGCCAGCAGTGAAGCCTACGAGCAGTACTTC. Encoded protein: CASSEAYEQYF.

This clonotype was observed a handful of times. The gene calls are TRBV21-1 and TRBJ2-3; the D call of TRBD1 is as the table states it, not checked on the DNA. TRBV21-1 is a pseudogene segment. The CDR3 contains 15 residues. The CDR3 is CASRKMGQSTDTQYF. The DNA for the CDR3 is TGTGCCAGCAGAAAGATGGGACAGAGCACAGATACGCAGTATTTT.

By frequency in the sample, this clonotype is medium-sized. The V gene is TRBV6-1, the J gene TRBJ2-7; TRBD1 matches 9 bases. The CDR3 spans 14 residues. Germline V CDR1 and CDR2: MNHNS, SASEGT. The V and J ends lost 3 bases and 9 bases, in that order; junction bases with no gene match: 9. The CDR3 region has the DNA TGTGCCAGCAGTGAGGACAGGGGAAGTTTACGGCAGTACTTC. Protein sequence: CASSEDRGSLRQYF.

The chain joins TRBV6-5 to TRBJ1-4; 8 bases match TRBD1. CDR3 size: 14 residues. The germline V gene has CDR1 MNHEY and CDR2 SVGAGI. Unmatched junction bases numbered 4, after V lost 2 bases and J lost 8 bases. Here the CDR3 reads CASSYVGQGEKLFF. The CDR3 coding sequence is TGTGCCAGCAGTTACGTCGGACAGGGAGAAAAACTGTTTTTT.

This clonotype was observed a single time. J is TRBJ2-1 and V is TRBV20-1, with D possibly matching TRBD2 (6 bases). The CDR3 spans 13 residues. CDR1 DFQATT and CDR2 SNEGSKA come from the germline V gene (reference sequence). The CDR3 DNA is TGCAGCGCCGAGGAGACTAGTTTAAATGAGCAGTTCTTC. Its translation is CSAEETSLNEQFF.

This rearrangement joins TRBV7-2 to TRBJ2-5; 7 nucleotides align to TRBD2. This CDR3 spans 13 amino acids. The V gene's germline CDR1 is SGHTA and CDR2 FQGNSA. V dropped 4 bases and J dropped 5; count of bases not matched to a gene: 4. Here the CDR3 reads CASSWTRAETQYF. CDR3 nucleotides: TGTGCCAGCAGCTGGACTAGGGCGGAGACCCAGTACTTC.

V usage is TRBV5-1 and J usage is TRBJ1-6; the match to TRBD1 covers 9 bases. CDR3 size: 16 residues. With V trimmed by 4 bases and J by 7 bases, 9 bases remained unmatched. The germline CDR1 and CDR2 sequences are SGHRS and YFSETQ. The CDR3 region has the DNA TGCGCCAGCAGCCTACAGGGGGCCTTTGGGAATTCACCCCTCCACTTT. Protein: CASSLQGAFGNSPLHF.

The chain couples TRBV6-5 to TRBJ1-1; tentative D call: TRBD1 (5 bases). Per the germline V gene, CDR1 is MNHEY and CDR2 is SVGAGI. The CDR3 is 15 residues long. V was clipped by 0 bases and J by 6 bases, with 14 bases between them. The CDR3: CASSYSFREGAEAFF. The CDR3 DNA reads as TGTGCCAGCAGTTACTCGTTTCGGGAAGGGGCTGAAGCTTTCTTT.

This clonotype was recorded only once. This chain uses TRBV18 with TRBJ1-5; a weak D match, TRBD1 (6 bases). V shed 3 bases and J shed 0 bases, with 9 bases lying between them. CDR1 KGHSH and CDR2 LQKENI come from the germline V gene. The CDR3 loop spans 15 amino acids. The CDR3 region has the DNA TGTGCCAGCTCACCGGACAGCTATAGCAATCAGCCCCAGCATTTT. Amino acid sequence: CASSPDSYSNQPQHF.